These 5 T cell receptor beta chains came from one sample sequenced in a study of siplizumab effects on memory and regulatory T cells. Using immunoSEQ multiplex PCR, the repertoire was profiled, and TCRdb retains in-frame clones only, with some absent. The table lists over 85,000 clones, 80% to 95% of them singletons. What was sequenced was CD8+ T cells sorted from blood. The receptors shown here come from a human donor in good health.

The chain uses TRBV25-1 and TRBJ2-3; a weak D match, TRBD1 (6 bases). The CDR3 spans 14 residues. Looked up from germline, CDR1 is MGHDK and CDR2 is SYGVNS. Trimming took off 3 bases at V and 4 bases at J, with 11 bases between the two ends. CDR3 DNA sequence: TGTGCCAGCAGTGACAGGGGATCTCCAGATACGCAGTATTTT. The encoded protein is CASSDRGSPDTQYF.

The chain recombines TRBV4-1 with TRBJ2-4, with D possibly TRBD1 on 6 matching bases. This CDR3 has 15 amino acids. V was pared by 1 base and J by 8 bases, with 15 bases between. Germline CDR1 MGHRA, CDR2 YSYEKL. Here the CDR3 reads CASSQVLGQPDIQYF. In nucleotides, the CDR3 is TGCGCCAGCAGCCAAGTATTAGGACAGCCGGACATTCAGTACTTC.

This chain connects TRBV9 to TRBJ2-7; TRBD2 is a possible D gene (6 bases). V lost 0 bases and J lost 2, with 12 bases in between. The CDR3 runs 15 residues. Germline CDR1 is SGDLS and CDR2 is YYNGEE. The CDR3 region has the DNA TGTGCCAGCAGCGTAGGGGGGGTCGCCACCTACGAGCAGTACTTC. Its translation: CASSVGGVATYEQYF.

The V gene is TRBV7-2, the J gene TRBJ2-7; weak D call: TRBD2 (5 bases). CDR3 length: 14 amino acids. CDR1 and CDR2 (germline): SGHTA, FQGNSA. Trimming took off 0 bases at V and 2 bases at J, with 8 bases between the two ends. The CDR3 DNA follows: TGTGCCAGCAGCTTAGCGGCTAGCCCCTACGAGCAGTACTTC. Protein sequence: CASSLAASPYEQYF.

The CDR3 bases are TGTGCCATCAGTGAGTCGATAGTCTCCTCTGACACTTCCTACAATGAGCAGTTCTTC. Amino acid sequence: CAISESIVSSDTSYNEQFF. The chain has TRBV10-3 and TRBJ2-1; D is unclear. This CDR3 has 19 amino acids. Trimming pared 0 bases from V and 1 base from J, leaving 19 bases between. Germline loops: CDR1 ENHRY, CDR2 SYGVKD.